These 26 T cell receptor beta chains were all obtained from the same sample, sequenced in a study of OX40 agonist ivuxolimab in advanced cancers. Sequencing was performed with immunoSEQ multiplex PCR; in TCRdb, only in-frame clones are kept and a portion is missing. This sample yields about 81,000 clones, of which about 88% are seen a single time; 0.45% to 0.6% belongs to the top ten. This material consisted of CD4+ or CD8+ T cells sorted from blood, taken in a trial of the OX40 agonist ivuxolimab. All receptors come from an adult with an advanced solid tumor such as melanoma, head and neck, liver or kidney cancer.

The chain uses TRBV19 and TRBJ2-5, with 9 bases identical to TRBD2. CDR1 is LNHDA, CDR2 SQIVND, per germline (reference sequence). This CDR3 spans 17 amino acids. The junction had 13 bases not matched to a gene; V was cut back by 3 bases and J by 5 bases. CDR3 coding DNA: TGTGCCAGTAGTATTCGCGGGGGGGCCCGGATTGTGGAGACCCAGTACTTC. Translated, it gives CASSIRGGARIVETQYF.

The chain employs TRBV7-3 and TRBJ2-1; D possibly corresponds to TRBD2 (6 bases). CDR1 is SGHTA and CDR2 is FQGTGA in the germline V gene. This CDR3 has 17 amino acids. Trimming removed 1 base from V and 4 bases from J, with 17 bases in between. This CDR3 is CASSLIPVPGLYNEQFF. In nucleotides, the CDR3 is TGTGCCAGCAGCTTAATCCCAGTTCCGGGACTTTACAATGAGCAGTTCTTC.

The chain uses TRBV7-3 and TRBJ2-3, with D maybe TRBD1 (5 bases). Trimming took 4 bases from V and 0 from J, leaving 11 bases between them. Germline V lookup: CDR1 SGHTA, CDR2 FQGTGA. The CDR3 covers 15 residues. As DNA, the CDR3 is TGTGCCAGCAGCTCGTCCAGGACAAGCACAGATACGCAGTATTTT. Its translation is CASSSSRTSTDTQYF.

As regards this clone: An end of the junction does not agree with germline; a read error may underlie this. This sequence joins TRBV28 and TRBJ1-4; 12 bases fit TRBD1. Germline CDR1 is MDHEN and CDR2 is SYDVKM. CDR3 length: 16 residues. CDR3 coding DNA: TGTGTCAGCAGGGACAGGGGGCCCGCAACTAATGAAAAACTGTTTTTT. It yields the protein CVSRDRGPATNEKLFF.

The chain carries TRBV5-1 and TRBJ1-4; unclear D gene. The CDR3 has 13 residues. Germline V gene sequence: CDR1 SGHRS, CDR2 YFSETQ. V was trimmed by 0 bases and J by 4 bases, leaving 4 bases between them. The CDR3 region is CASSLGLNEKLFF. The CDR3, as DNA: TGCGCCAGCAGCTTGGGTCTTAATGAAAAACTGTTTTTT.

This clone appeared once. The chain recombines TRBV18 with TRBJ2-6; TRBD1 is a possible D gene (6 bases). Germline CDR1 and CDR2: KGHSH and LQKENI. CDR3 length: 15 amino acids. V shed 6 bases and J shed 0 bases, with 9 bases lying between them. CDR3 nucleotide sequence: TGTGCCAGCTCCCAGGACAGCTCTGGGGCCAACGTCCTGACTTTC. This codes for CASSQDSSGANVLTF. The full variable domain, rest sourced from reference TRBV18 and TRBJ2-6, is NAGVMQNPRHLVRRRGQEARLRCSPMKGHSHVYWYRQLPEEGLKFMVYLQKENIIDESGMPKERFSAEFPKEGPSILRIQQVVRGDSAAYFCASSQDSSGANVLTFGAGSRLTVL.

This sequence joins TRBV6-5 and TRBJ1-1, with 8 positions matching TRBD1. Germline values: CDR1 MNHEY, CDR2 SVGAGI. The V gene end was trimmed by 10 bases and the J gene end by 4 bases; junction bases not matched to a gene: 8. The CDR3 has 13 residues. The CDR3 spells CATSQGVVTEAFF. The CDR3 nucleotides read TGTGCCACTTCACAGGGGGTGGTCACTGAAGCTTTCTTT.

The chain carries TRBV11-3 and TRBJ2-7; weak D call: TRBD2 (5 bases). CDR3 size: 14 residues. From germline, CDR1 is SGHNT and CDR2 YENEEA. V was shortened by 1 base and J by 3 bases, with 10 bases between the two germline ends. The CDR3 nucleotides are TGTGCCAGCAGCTTAGGACTATCCGACTACGAGCAGTACTTC. This gives the protein CASSLGLSDYEQYF.

The chain uses TRBV6-5 and TRBJ2-5; D remains ambiguous. Per germline, CDR1 MNHEY and CDR2 SVGAGI. The V end was cut by 6 bases, the J end by 2 bases, with 16 bases between. This CDR3 contains 15 residues. The CDR3 nucleotides read TGTGCCAGCAGCAGAAACTACCACCCTCAAGAGACCCAGTACTTC. Residues: CASSRNYHPQETQYF.

The chain uses TRBV5-5 and TRBJ1-6, with D unclear. Germline V gene lookup returns CDR1 SGHKS and CDR2 YYEKEE (reference sequence). Trimming left V 0 bases short and J 3 bases short, with 13 bases between. The CDR3 length is 17 residues. The CDR3 loop reads CASSLVGVSNYNSPLHF. CDR3 nucleotides: TGTGCCAGCAGCTTGGTCGGGGTCTCCAACTATAATTCACCCCTCCACTTT.

V and J are TRBV19 and TRBJ2-3; 8 bases are a match to TRBD1. Germline trimming cut 10 bases from V and 5 bases from J; bases unmatched to any gene: 8. CDR3 length: 13 residues. Germline CDR1 reads LNHDA; CDR2 reads SQIVND (reference sequence). The CDR3 reads CAIGQGIRDTQYF. The CDR3 DNA follows: TGTGCCATCGGACAGGGAATTAGAGATACGCAGTATTTT.

V gene TRBV6-1 combines with J gene TRBJ2-1; D is perhaps TRBD2 (5 bases). The V and J ends lost 8 bases and 5 bases respectively, with 16 bases between them. Germline lookup yields CDR1 MNHNS and CDR2 SASEGT. The CDR3 loop spans 14 amino acids. In nucleotides, the CDR3 is TGTGCCAGCTTAGTGGGGAGTAAACACAATGAGCAGTTCTTC. Amino acids: CASLVGSKHNEQFF.

The J gene is TRBJ2-3, the V gene TRBV4-3, with 10 positions matching TRBD2. The length of the CDR3 is 17 residues. J was trimmed by 4 bases and V by 0 bases; bases with no gene match: 7. Germline assignment: CDR1 LGHNA and CDR2 YSLEER. The CDR3 DNA reads TGCGCCAGCAGCCAAGATTACCTAGCGGGGGCCCCAGATACGCAGTATTTT. Encoded protein: CASSQDYLAGAPDTQYF.

This rearrangement joins TRBV19 to TRBJ2-5, with D perhaps TRBD1 (5 bases). The end of the DNA is better explained by TRBJ2-7, so the J call may be wrong. Germline CDR1 reads LNHDA; CDR2 reads SQIVND (reference sequence). This CDR3 comprises 14 residues. The CDR3 is CASSIGGYSYEQYF. Here the CDR3 DNA reads TGTGCCAGTAGTATAGGGGGCTACTCCTACGAGCAGTACTTC.

The rearrangement uses TRBV7-8 and TRBJ2-3; D not certain. V was cut by 0 bases and J by 4 bases, with 5 bases left in between. Per germline, CDR1 SGHVS and CDR2 FQNEAQ. This CDR3 is built from 13 residues. The DNA for the CDR3 is TGTGCCAGCAGCTTAGCGTTGGCAGATACGCAGTATTTT. Residues: CASSLALADTQYF.

Concerning this clone itself: Distinct nucleotide sequences in the sample also encode this CDR3. The J gene is TRBJ1-5, the V gene TRBV6-1, with no clear D. The length of the CDR3 is 13 residues. The V gene lost 10 bases and the J gene lost 3 bases, with 13 bases spanning the gap. Per the germline V gene, CDR1 is MNHNS and CDR2 is SASEGT. DNA for the CDR3: TGTGCCACCACAAACAGAGCCAATCAGCCCCAGCATTTT. This translates into CATTNRANQPQHF.

This chain links TRBV9 with TRBJ2-1; D unclear. CDR1 and CDR2 (germline): SGDLS, YYNGEE. The CDR3 length is 13 residues. The ends were cut back, 2 bases at V and 5 bases at J, with 8 bases in the middle. The chain's CDR3 is CASSVPIDNEQFF. The CDR3 nucleotides read TGTGCCAGCAGCGTGCCGATCGACAATGAGCAGTTCTTC.

The rearrangement links TRBV29-1 to TRBJ2-2; 7 bases align to TRBD2. There are 16 residues in the CDR3. Germline V CDR1 and CDR2: SQVTM, ANQGSEA. With 4 bases clipped from V and 3 bases from J, the junction kept 11 bases outside the gene matches. This CDR3 is CSVGEGAGTYTGELFF. CDR3 coding DNA: TGCAGCGTTGGGGAGGGAGCGGGGACGTACACCGGGGAGCTGTTTTTT.

V usage is TRBV11-3 and J usage is TRBJ2-1; D unresolved. Germline V lookup: CDR1 SGHNT, CDR2 YENEEA. V was shortened by 6 bases and J by 7 bases, with 16 bases between the two germline ends. The CDR3 loop spans 14 amino acids. The CDR3 DNA sequence: TGTGCCAGCAGTCCCCGGGCACGGGTGAATGAGCAGTTCTTC. Protein: CASSPRARVNEQFF.

J is TRBJ2-3 and V is TRBV14; the match to TRBD2 covers 8 bases. The CDR3 extends over 14 amino acids. Germline values: CDR1 SGHDN, CDR2 FVKESK. V shed 8 bases and J 4 bases; nucleotides not matched to a gene: 8. The CDR3 nucleotides read TGTGCCAGCCTGGGACTAGTATCCCCAGATACGCAGTATTTT. It codes for CASLGLVSPDTQYF.

The rearrangement joins TRBV5-5 to TRBJ1-5; 7 positions match TRBD1. Germline CDR1 is SGHKS and CDR2 is YYEKEE (reference sequence). This CDR3 has 16 amino acids. V was pared by 0 bases and J by 6 bases, with 9 bases of the junction left unmatched. CDR3 sequence: CASSLEADRRGQPQHF. The CDR3 bases are TGTGCCAGCAGCTTGGAGGCGGACAGGAGAGGTCAGCCCCAGCATTTT.

The rearrangement links TRBV27 to TRBJ2-7; 9 positions agree with TRBD1. The CDR3 has 18 residues. The germline V gene encodes CDR1 MNHEY and CDR2 SMNVEV (reference sequence). V shed 5 bases and J 2 bases; nucleotides not matched to a gene: 16. The CDR3 nucleotides are TGTGCCAGCAGTGAACCGGGACAGGGATGGTCTGGGACCTACGAGCAGTACTTC. It is translated as CASSEPGQGWSGTYEQYF.

The V call is TRBV6-5, the J call TRBJ1-2, with unresolved D. Germline-derived CDR1 and CDR2 are MNHEY and SVGAGI. The germline V and J ends were trimmed by 6 bases and 4 bases, with 6 bases remaining between them. The CDR3 has 11 residues. The CDR3 loop reads CASRGFYGYTF. DNA of the CDR3: TGTGCCAGCAGGGGCTTCTATGGCTACACCTTC.

This chain connects TRBV9 to TRBJ1-2, with TRBD1 as a possible D gene (6 bases). CDR1 SGDLS and CDR2 YYNGEE come from the germline V gene. Trimming shortened V by 0 bases and J by 3 bases, and 15 bases separated the two germline ends. The CDR3 consists of 16 residues. The CDR3 is CASSVADGGGHYGYTF. The CDR3 bases are TGTGCCAGCAGCGTAGCAGATGGAGGGGGGCACTATGGCTACACCTTC.

The rearrangement joins TRBV9 to TRBJ1-3, with 8 bases that match TRBD1. Germline V lookup: CDR1 SGDLS, CDR2 YYNGEE. This CDR3 contains 15 residues. The ends lost 4 bases at V and 2 bases at J; junction bases unmatched: 5. The CDR3 coding sequence is TGTGCCAGCAGCTCAGGGGGCTGGGCTGGAAACACCATATATTTT. Amino acids: CASSSGGWAGNTIYF.

This clone was observed a single time. The gene calls are TRBV7-8 and TRBJ2-3, with D maybe TRBD1 (6 bases). V lost 4 bases and J 4 bases, leaving 6 bases between the germline ends. Germline CDR1 is SGHVS and CDR2 is FQNEAQ. The CDR3 has 12 residues. The CDR3 DNA sequence: TGTGCCAGCAGCTGGGGGCCAGATACGCAGTATTTT. Translation gives CASSWGPDTQYF.